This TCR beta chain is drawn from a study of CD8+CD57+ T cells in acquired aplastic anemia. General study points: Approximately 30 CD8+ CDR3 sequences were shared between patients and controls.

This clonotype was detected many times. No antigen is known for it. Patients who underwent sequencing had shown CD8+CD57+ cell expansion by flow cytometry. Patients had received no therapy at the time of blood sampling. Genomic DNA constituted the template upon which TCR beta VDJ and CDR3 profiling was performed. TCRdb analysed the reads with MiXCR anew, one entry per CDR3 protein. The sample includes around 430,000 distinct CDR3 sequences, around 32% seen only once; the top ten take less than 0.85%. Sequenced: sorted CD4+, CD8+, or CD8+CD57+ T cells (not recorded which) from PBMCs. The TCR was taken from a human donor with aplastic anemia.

The CDR3 loop reads CASSEMRKNTGELFF. DNA of the CDR3: TGTGCCAGCAGTGAAATGCGGAAGAACACCGGGGAGCTGTTTTTT. This sequence joins TRBV2 and TRBJ2-2; D is unclear. The CDR3 totals 15 residues. The V gene lost 2 bases and the J gene lost 1 base, with 8 bases spanning the gap. CDR1 SNHLY and CDR2 FYNNEI come from the germline V gene.